This passage covers 14 T cell receptor beta chains from one sample sequenced in a study of shared clonotypes between healthy human individuals. TCRdb's table, derived via immunoSEQ multiplex PCR, lists solely in-frame clones and lacks some. Of around 1.1 million clones detected, around three quarters appear once; the ten largest clones hold roughly 0.61%. Material: memory CD4+ T cells from PBMCs. The subset was: CD45RA-negative fraction. Every receptor here comes from a young man in good health. Some clones in this sample may be carry-over from other donors' samples.

The chain combines TRBV5-8 with TRBJ1-4; 9 bases map to TRBD1. The CDR3 spans 14 residues. Germline V gene lookup returns CDR1 SGHTS and CDR2 YDEGEE. The V and J ends lost 4 bases and 8 bases, in that order; junction bases with no gene match: 6. The CDR3: CASSRGTGREKLFF. The CDR3 DNA is TGTGCCAGCAGCCGCGGGACAGGGCGGGAAAAACTGTTTTTT.

V and J are TRBV7-3 and TRBJ2-7, with D possibly matching TRBD2 (5 bases). V was cut by 5 bases and J by 0 bases, with 14 bases left in between. The CDR3 loop spans 15 amino acids. Germline CDR1 is SGHTA and CDR2 is FQGTGA. The CDR3 loop reads CASSPAVGSSYEQYF. CDR3 nucleotide sequence: TGTGCCAGCAGCCCCGCGGTGGGGAGCTCCTACGAGCAGTACTTC.

V gene TRBV29-1 combines with J gene TRBJ1-3; 8 nucleotides agree with TRBD1. The trim removed 6 bases at V and 4 bases at J, leaving 5 bases unmatched. Germline-derived CDR1 and CDR2 are SQVTM and ANQGSEA. The CDR3 is 13 residues long. The CDR3, as DNA: TGCAGCGTAAAGCAGGGGGCGGGAAACACCATATATTTT. This sequence encodes CSVKQGAGNTIYF.

The rearrangement uses TRBV7-3 and TRBJ2-1, with a weak D call TRBD1 (5 bases). In germline, CDR1 is SGHTA, CDR2 FQGTGA. The CDR3 sequence is 20 residues long. The ends were cut back, 4 bases at V and 0 bases at J, with 25 bases in the middle. CDR3 residues: CASSSNGQGSKKDSYNEQFF. CDR3 bases: TGTGCCAGCAGCTCCAACGGACAAGGAAGTAAAAAGGACTCCTACAATGAGCAGTTCTTC.

As for this clone: This may be a read error, as it is one base from a much larger clone. The chain combines TRBV4-2 with TRBJ2-4; no firm D call. From germline, CDR1 is LGHNA and CDR2 YNFKEQ. CDR3 length equals 15 residues. The CDR3 region is CAGSQEWLAKNIQYF. CDR3 DNA: TGTGCCGGCAGCCAAGAATGGCTAGCCAAAAACATTCAGTACTTC.

The chain has TRBV7-6 and TRBJ2-1; 7 nucleotides match TRBD2. This CDR3 has 17 residues. Germline loops: CDR1 SGHVS, CDR2 FNYEAQ. V dropped 0 bases and J dropped 9; count of bases not matched to a gene: 14. DNA for the CDR3: TGTGCCAGCAGCTTAGCGGGCGGGATGACTAGCTCGGGTGAGCAGTTCTTC. Translated: CASSLAGGMTSSGEQFF.

This rearrangement joins TRBV19 to TRBJ1-1; D not certain. The CDR3 is 13 residues long. Germline loops: CDR1 LNHDA, CDR2 SQIVND (reference sequence). V was cut by 6 bases and J by 4 bases, with 12 bases left in between. Here the CDR3 DNA reads TGTGCCAGTAGCTGGGATAAAGGCACTGAAGCTTTCTTT. It translates to CASSWDKGTEAFF.

The rearrangement joins TRBV6-5 to TRBJ2-1; 9 nucleotides match TRBD1. The CDR3 covers 13 residues. Germline V gene sequence: CDR1 MNHEY, CDR2 SVGAGI. The junction had 9 bases not matched to a gene; V was cut back by 5 bases and J by 13 bases. CDR3 coding DNA: TGTGCCAGCAGTAAAAACAGGGGGCAAATTCAGTTCTTC. It specifies CASSKNRGQIQFF.

About this clone: Distinct nucleotide sequences in the sample also encode this CDR3. The CDR3 loop is CASSARLATSTDTQYF. The CDR3 DNA follows: TGTGCCAGCAGCGCAAGACTAGCGACTAGCACAGATACGCAGTATTTT. The chain employs TRBV9 and TRBJ2-3; 8 positions agree with TRBD2. V shed 3 bases, J shed 0 bases, and the junction held 6 bases outside the gene matches. The CDR3 has 16 amino acids. Germline values: CDR1 SGDLS, CDR2 YYNGEE. Full variable domain (missing parts from reference TRBV9 and TRBJ2-3): DSGVTQTPKHLITATGQRVTLRCSPRSGDLSVYWYQQSLDQGLQFLIQYYNGEERAKGNILERFSAQQFPDLHSELNLSSLELGDSALYFCASSARLATSTDTQYFGPGTRLTVL.

The rearrangement links TRBV5-1 to TRBJ2-5; D not certain. The CDR3 loop spans 14 amino acids. From germline, CDR1 is SGHRS and CDR2 YFSETQ. Trimming took off 0 bases at V and 1 base at J, with 7 bases between the two ends. The DNA for the CDR3 is TGCGCCAGCAGCTTGGCTCAAATCCAAGAGACCCAGTACTTC. Translation: CASSLAQIQETQYF.

The chain combines TRBV30 with TRBJ1-1; D uncertain. V was trimmed by 3 bases and J by 1 base, leaving 3 bases between them. The CDR3 length is 11 residues. The germline CDR1 and CDR2 sequences are GTSNPN and SVGIG (reference sequence). The DNA of the CDR3 is TGTGCCTGGAGCAAGAACACTGAAGCTTTCTTT. Encoded protein: CAWSKNTEAFF.

The CDR3 reads CASSPMNPGTTYEQYF. CDR3 bases: TGTGCCAGCTCACCGATGAATCCGGGAACAACCTACGAGCAGTACTTC. This chain uses TRBV18 with TRBJ2-7; D is perhaps TRBD2 (5 bases). Germline V gene sequence: CDR1 KGHSH, CDR2 LQKENI. Trimming shortened V by 3 bases and J by 2 bases, and 17 bases separated the two germline ends. The CDR3 consists of 16 residues.

V usage is TRBV10-1 and J usage is TRBJ2-7; 11 bases fit TRBD2. Germline V lookup: CDR1 WNHNN, CDR2 SYGVQD (reference sequence). The CDR3 length is 19 residues. Germline trimming cut 4 bases from V and 0 bases from J; bases unmatched to any gene: 14. CDR3 residues: CASSAFPGLAVRVSYEQYF. In nucleotides, the CDR3 is TGCGCCAGCAGTGCGTTTCCGGGACTAGCGGTTCGAGTCTCCTACGAGCAGTACTTC.

V and J are TRBV29-1 and TRBJ1-1, with D maybe TRBD1 (6 bases). V was shortened by 6 bases and J by 8 bases, with 16 bases between the two germline ends. The CDR3 loop spans 12 amino acids. The germline gives CDR1 SQVTM, CDR2 ANQGSEA. The CDR3 reads CSVLGGAVEAFF. CDR3 in DNA: TGCAGCGTGCTCGGGGGGGCAGTGGAAGCTTTCTTT.